The clone carrying this T cell receptor (beta chain) was observed a handful of times. These data belong to a study of blood T cell repertoires in COVID-19. Looking at the study overall: Nucleic acid was either cDNA or gDNA, and it came from T cells, B-cell-depleted T cells, or PBMCs.

The ends were cut back, 3 bases at V and 2 bases at J, with 11 bases in the middle. Germline loops: CDR1 LNHDA, CDR2 SQIVND (reference sequence). The CDR3 extends over 15 amino acids. Study processing details: Scientists estimated how many nucleated cells there were by amplifying reference gene primers. The assay was immunoSEQ multiplex PCR, and TCRdb's table has in-frame clones only and misses some. The V and J calls and clone size are taken from that table; D and trimming were inferred from the DNA. The sample records roughly 200,000 clones, about 87% being singletons. Sequencing was performed on peripheral blood. This clonotype was sampled from a man aged 55 to 69 who had recovered from COVID-19. V and J are TRBV19 and TRBJ1-5; no definite D call. CDR3 sequence reads: CASSIAGSGNQPQHF. CDR3 nucleotides: TGTGCCAGTAGTATCGCAGGTTCGGGCAATCAGCCCCAGCATTTT.